The TCR beta chain under discussion was sequenced for a study of synovial regulatory T cells in juvenile arthritis. Findings and limits, study-wide: Compared with other blood Treg cells, inflammation-associated Treg cells had reduced TCR diversity.

With regard to this clone: The antigen is undetermined.

Donors were approximately 11 juvenile idiopathic arthritis patients with active disease, 3 polyarticular and 8 oligoarticular. Per the germline V gene, CDR1 is MGHRA and CDR2 is YSYEKL. This CDR3 comprises 13 residues. No DNA appears here. TCRdb's table, derived via immunoSEQ multiplex PCR, lists solely in-frame clones and lacks some. Its table lists more than 8,000 clones. The V gene is TRBV4-1, the J gene TRBJ1-5; the TCRdb D gene call, TRBD1, has no DNA to confirm it. Material for sequencing was Treg cells from blood. Described subset: remaining (HLA-DR-negative) circulating blood Treg cells. This clonotype was sampled from a donor between 2 and 35 years old with juvenile idiopathic arthritis. CDR3 sequence reads: CASSARDNQPQHF.